This T cell receptor beta chain was recorded in a study of neurological immune-mediated disorders. This clonotype has ten or more counts. Its specificity is unknown. cDNA was made by 5'RACE with 10-nucleotide random UMIs. Over 160 million TCR-beta sequences from 15-18 subjects were obtained in each sequencing run. Each CDR3 protein gets one entry after TCRdb re-called the 5' RACE reads with MiXCR. The sample has 50,000 or so distinct CDR3 sequences, around 12% seen once. General study points: Multiple sclerosis was found to have the least TCR clonal expansion, below healthy controls, and HTLV-1-associated myelopathy the most.

Time point noted: longitudinal time-point 2. Source material was 2 million unsorted PBMCs, stored at -80 °C in RNAlater. Germline V gene lookup returns CDR1 SEHNR and CDR2 FQNEAQ (reference sequence). This CDR3 region has 15 residues. Trimming pared 2 bases from V and 8 bases from J, leaving 18 bases between. The sequence was obtained from a male donor with HTLV-1-associated myelopathy (HAM/TSP). V usage is TRBV7-9 and J usage is TRBJ1-1; perhaps TRBD1 as D (6 bases). The material sequenced was PBMCs. CDR3 nucleotide sequence: TGTGCCAGCAGCTTATTGAGGGGTATAACAGGGGAAGCTTTCTTT. Its protein is CASSLLRGITGEAFF.